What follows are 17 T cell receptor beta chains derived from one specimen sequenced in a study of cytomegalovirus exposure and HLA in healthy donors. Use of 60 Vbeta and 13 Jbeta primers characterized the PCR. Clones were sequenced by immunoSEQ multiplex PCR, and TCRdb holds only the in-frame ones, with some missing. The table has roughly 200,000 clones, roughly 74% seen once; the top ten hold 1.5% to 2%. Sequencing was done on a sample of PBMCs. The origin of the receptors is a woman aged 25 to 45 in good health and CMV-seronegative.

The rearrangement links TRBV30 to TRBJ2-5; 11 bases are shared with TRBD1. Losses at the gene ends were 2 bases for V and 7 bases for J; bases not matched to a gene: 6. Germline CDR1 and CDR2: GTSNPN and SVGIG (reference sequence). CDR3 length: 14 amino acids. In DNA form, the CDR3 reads TGTGCCTGGAGTCAGGACAGGGGGCTGGGGACCCAGTACTTC. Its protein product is CAWSQDRGLGTQYF.

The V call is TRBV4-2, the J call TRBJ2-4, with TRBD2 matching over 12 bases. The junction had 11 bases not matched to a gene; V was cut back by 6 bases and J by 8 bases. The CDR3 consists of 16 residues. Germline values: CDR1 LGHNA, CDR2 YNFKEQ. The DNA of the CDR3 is TGTGCCAGCAGGCGAAGGACTAGCGGGGTAGCGGACATTCAGTACTTC. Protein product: CASRRRTSGVADIQYF.

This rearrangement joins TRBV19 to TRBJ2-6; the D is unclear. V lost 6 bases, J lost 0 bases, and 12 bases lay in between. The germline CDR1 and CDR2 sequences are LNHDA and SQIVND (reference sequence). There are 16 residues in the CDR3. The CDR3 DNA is TGTGCCAGTAGGAGCCCCCTCTTCTCTGGGGCCAACGTCCTGACTTTC. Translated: CASRSPLFSGANVLTF.

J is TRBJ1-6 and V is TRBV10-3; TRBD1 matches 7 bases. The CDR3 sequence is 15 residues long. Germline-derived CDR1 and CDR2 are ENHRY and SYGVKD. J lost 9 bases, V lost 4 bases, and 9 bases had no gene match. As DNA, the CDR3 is TGTGCCATCAGTGTGTCCGGGACAGCCACTTCACCCCTCCACTTT. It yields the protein CAISVSGTATSPLHF.

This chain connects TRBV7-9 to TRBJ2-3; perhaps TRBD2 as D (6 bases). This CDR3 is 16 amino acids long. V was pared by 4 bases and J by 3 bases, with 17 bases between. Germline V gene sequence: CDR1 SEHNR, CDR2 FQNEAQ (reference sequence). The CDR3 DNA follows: TGTGCCAGCAGCTCCGTACTAGCACAGAGAACAGATACGCAGTATTTT. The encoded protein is CASSSVLAQRTDTQYF.

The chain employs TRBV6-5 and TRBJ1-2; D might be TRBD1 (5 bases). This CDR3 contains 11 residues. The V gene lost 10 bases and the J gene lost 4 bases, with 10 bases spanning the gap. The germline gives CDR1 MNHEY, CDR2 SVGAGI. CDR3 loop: CATTGLYGYTF. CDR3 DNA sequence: TGTGCCACCACAGGCCTCTATGGCTACACCTTC.

CDR3 residues: CASSWDRGVSNQPQHF. Written as DNA, the CDR3 is TGTGCCAGCAGCTGGGACAGGGGAGTATCCAATCAGCCCCAGCATTTT. V usage is TRBV7-8 and J usage is TRBJ1-5; 10 bases are shared with TRBD1. The V gene's germline CDR1 is SGHVS and CDR2 FQNEAQ. Trimming removed 4 bases from V and 3 bases from J; junction bases left unmatched: 6. CDR3 size: 16 residues.

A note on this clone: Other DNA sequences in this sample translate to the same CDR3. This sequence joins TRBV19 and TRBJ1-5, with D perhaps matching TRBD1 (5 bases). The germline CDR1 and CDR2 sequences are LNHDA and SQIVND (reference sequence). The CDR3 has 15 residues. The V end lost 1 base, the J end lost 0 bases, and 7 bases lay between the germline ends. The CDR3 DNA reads TGTGCCAGTAGTATAGGACAGTATAGCAATCAGCCCCAGCATTTT. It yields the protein CASSIGQYSNQPQHF. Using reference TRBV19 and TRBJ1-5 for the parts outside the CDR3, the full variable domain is DGGITQSPKYLFRKEGQNVTLSCEQNLNHDAMYWYRQDPGQGLRLIYYSQIVNDFQKGDIAEGYSVSREKKESFPLTVTSAQKNPTAFYLCASSIGQYSNQPQHFGDGTRLSIL.

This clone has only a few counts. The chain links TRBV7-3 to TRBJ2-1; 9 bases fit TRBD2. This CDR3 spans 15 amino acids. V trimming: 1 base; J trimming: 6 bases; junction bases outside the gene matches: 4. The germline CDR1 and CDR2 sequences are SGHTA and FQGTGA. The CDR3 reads CASSLMGGGGNEQFF. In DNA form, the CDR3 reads TGTGCCAGCAGCTTAATGGGCGGGGGGGGCAATGAGCAGTTCTTC.

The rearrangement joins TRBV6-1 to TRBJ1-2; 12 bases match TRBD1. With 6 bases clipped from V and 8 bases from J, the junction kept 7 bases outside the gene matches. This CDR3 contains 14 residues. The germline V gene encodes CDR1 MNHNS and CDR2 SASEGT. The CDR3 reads CASRPGQGADGYTF. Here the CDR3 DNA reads TGTGCCAGCAGACCGGGACAGGGGGCGGACGGCTACACCTTC.

The DNA for the CDR3 is TGTGCCAGCAACTCCAGGCAGGCCTCTGGGGCCAACGTCCTGACTTTC. It is translated as CASNSRQASGANVLTF. J is TRBJ2-6 and V is TRBV2; no clear D gene. Trimming cost V 7 bases and J 0 bases, with 13 bases left between them. CDR3 length equals 16 residues. Germline V lookup: CDR1 SNHLY, CDR2 FYNNEI.

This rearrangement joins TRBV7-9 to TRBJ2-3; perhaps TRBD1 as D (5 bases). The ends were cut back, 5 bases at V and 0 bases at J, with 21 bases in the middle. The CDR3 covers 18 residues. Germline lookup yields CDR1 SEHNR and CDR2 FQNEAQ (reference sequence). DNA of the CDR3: TGTGCCAGCAGCCGAGTGGCGGACACAGCCACTAGCACAGATACGCAGTATTTT. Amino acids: CASSRVADTATSTDTQYF.

The CDR3 loop is CASSLSSYQPQHF. Written as DNA, the CDR3 is TGTGCCAGCAGTTTATCGTCCTATCAGCCCCAGCATTTT. This chain connects TRBV27 to TRBJ1-5; D uncertain. The CDR3 is 13 residues long. V was trimmed by 0 bases and J by 5 bases, leaving 5 bases between them. Per the germline V gene, CDR1 is MNHEY and CDR2 is SMNVEV (reference sequence).

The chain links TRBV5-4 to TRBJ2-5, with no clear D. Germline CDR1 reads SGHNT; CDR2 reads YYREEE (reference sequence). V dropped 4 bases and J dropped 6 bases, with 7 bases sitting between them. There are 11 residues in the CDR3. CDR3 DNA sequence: TGTGCCAGCAGCGTGGCTCAGACCCAGTACTTC. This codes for CASSVAQTQYF. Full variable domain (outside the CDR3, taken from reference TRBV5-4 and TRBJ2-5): ETGVTQSPTHLIKTRGQQVTLRCSSQSGHNTVSWYQQALGQGPQFIFQYYREEENGRGNFPPRFSGLQFPNYSSELNVNALELDDSALYLCASSVAQTQYFGPGTRLLVL.

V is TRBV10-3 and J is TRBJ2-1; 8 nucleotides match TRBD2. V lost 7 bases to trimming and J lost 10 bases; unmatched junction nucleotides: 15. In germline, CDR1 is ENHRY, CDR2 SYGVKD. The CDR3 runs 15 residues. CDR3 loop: CAIKKGREDRLEQFF. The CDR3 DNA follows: TGTGCCATCAAAAAGGGGCGGGAGGATAGATTAGAGCAGTTCTTC.

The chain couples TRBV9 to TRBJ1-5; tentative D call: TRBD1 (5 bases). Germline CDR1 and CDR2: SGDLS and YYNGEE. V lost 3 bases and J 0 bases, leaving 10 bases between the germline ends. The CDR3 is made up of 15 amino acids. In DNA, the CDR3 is TGTGCCAGCAGCGAGACAGCATATAGCAATCAGCCCCAGCATTTT. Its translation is CASSETAYSNQPQHF.

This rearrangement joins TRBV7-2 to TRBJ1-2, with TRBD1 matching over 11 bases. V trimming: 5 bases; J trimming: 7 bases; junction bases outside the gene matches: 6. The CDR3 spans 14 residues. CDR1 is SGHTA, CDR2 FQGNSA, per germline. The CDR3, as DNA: TGTGCCAGCAGCCCGGACAGGGGGCAAGGTGGCTACACCTTC. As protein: CASSPDRGQGGYTF.